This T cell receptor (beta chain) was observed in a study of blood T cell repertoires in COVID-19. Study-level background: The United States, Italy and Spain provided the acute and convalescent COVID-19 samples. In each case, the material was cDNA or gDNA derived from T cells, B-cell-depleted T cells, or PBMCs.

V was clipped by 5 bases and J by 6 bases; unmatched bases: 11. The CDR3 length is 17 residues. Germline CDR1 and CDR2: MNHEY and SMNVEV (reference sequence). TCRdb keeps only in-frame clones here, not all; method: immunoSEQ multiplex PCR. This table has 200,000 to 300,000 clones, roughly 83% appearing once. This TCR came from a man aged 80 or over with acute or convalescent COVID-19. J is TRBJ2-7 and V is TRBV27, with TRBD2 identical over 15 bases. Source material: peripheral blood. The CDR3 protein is CASSPLRTSGRVGEQYF. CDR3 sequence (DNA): TGTGCCAGCAGTCCCCTAAGGACTAGCGGGAGGGTTGGCGAGCAGTACTTC.